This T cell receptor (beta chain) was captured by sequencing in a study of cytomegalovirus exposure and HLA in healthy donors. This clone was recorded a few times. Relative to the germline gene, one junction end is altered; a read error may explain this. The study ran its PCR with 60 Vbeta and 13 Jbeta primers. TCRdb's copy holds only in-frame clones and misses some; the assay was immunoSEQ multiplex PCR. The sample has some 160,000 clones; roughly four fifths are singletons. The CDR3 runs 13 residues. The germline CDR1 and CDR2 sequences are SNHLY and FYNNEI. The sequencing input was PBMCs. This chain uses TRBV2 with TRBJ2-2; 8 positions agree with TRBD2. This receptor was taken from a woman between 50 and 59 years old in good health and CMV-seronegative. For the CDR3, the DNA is TGTGCCAGCAGTGAAGCGCGTCGGGGGGGGCTGTTTTTT. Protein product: CASSEARRGGLFF.